This T cell receptor beta chain was observed in a study of CD8 T cells in ankylosing spondylitis. Study-level results: Characteristic, it appeared, of ankylosing spondylitis blood was a TCR beta motif of about eight highly homologous variants. Researchers report that disease-linked clones proved CD8+ and relatively rare in peripheral blood. Reported data indicate significant enrichment of disease-linked clones within matched ankylosing spondylitis synovial fluid.

The CDR3 is 15 residues long. CDR1 and CDR2 (germline): MNHEY, SMNVEV (reference sequence). V was shortened by 1 base and J by 0 bases, with 8 bases between the two germline ends. TCRdb reanalysed the 5' RACE reads using MiXCR and keeps one entry per CDR3 protein. Among 250,000 or so distinct CDR3 sequences listed, about 20% were seen once. The table lists this clonotype with a few counts. The antigen is unknown. Sequencing was done on a sample of blood, either unsorted or a sorted T cell fraction (not recorded which). This sequence joins TRBV27 and TRBJ2-3, with D hard to call. The receptor's source is a male donor with ankylosing spondylitis or in good health (not recorded which). The CDR3 loop is CASSLYPTSTDTQYF. The CDR3 nucleotides read TGTGCCAGCAGTTTATATCCAACCAGCACAGATACGCAGTATTTT.